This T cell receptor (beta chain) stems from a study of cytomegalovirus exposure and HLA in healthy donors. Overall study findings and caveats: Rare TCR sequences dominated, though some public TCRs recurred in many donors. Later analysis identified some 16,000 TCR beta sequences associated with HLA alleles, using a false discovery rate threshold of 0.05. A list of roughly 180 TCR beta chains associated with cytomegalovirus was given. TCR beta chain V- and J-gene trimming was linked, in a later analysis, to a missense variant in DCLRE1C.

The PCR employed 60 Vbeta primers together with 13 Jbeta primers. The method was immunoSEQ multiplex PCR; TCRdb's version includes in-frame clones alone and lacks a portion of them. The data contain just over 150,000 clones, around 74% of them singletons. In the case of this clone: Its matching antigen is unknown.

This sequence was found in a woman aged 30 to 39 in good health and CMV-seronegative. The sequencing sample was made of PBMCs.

In nucleotides, the CDR3 is TGTGCCAGCAGCTTGGAAGGTCTGGGAGTGAACACTGAAGCTTTCTTT. Protein: CASSLEGLGVNTEAFF. This chain connects TRBV5-6 to TRBJ1-1; D unresolved. The germline CDR1 and CDR2 sequences are SGHDT and YYEEEE. The V end lost 0 bases, the J end lost 0 bases, and 12 bases lay between the germline ends. The CDR3 has 16 amino acids.